The clone carrying this TCR beta chain was detected only once. The target antigen is unknown. PCR amplification relied on 60 Vbeta primers (plus 13 Jbeta primers). TCRdb keeps only in-frame clones here, not all; method: immunoSEQ multiplex PCR. The data show 110,000 to 150,000 clones, about 80% seen once. This specimen comes from a study of cytomegalovirus exposure and HLA in healthy donors. The study's findings and limits: Indistinguishability led to the exclusion of some V segments, TRBV6-2 and TRBV6-3 included.

Germline V lookup: CDR1 LGHNA, CDR2 YSLEER. The CDR3 runs to 13 residues. V was trimmed by 0 bases and J by 12 bases, leaving 12 bases between them. All donors participated as healthy donors of bone marrow. The sequenced material came from PBMCs. The chain employs TRBV4-3 and TRBJ2-1, with a weak D call TRBD2 (5 bases). The sequence derives from a male donor in good health and CMV-seronegative. CDR3 region: CASSQDNGDGQFF. The CDR3 nucleotides are TGCGCCAGCAGCCAAGATAACGGGGATGGGCAGTTCTTC.